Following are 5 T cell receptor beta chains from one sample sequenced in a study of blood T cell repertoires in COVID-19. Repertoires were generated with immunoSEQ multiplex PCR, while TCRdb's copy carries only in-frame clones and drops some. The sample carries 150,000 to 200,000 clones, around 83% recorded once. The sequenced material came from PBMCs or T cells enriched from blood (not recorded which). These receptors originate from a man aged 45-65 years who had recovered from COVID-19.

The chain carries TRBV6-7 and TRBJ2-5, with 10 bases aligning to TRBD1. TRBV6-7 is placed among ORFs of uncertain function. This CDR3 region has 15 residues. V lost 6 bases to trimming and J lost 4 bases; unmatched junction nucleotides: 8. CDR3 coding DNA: TGTGCCAGCAGGTCAGACAGGGGGCAGGGAGAGACCCAGTACTTC. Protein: CASRSDRGQGETQYF.

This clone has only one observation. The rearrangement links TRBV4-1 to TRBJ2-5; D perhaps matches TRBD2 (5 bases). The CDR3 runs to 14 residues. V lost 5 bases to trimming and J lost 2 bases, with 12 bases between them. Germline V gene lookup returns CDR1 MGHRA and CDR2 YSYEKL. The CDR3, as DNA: TGCGCCAGCAGCAGGACTGAAACGCAAGAGACCCAGTACTTC. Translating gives CASSRTETQETQYF.

The CDR3 sequence is CASSLRGQGANEKLFF. CDR3 bases: TGTGCCAGCAGCTTAAGGGGACAGGGGGCAAATGAAAAACTGTTTTTT. The chain joins TRBV7-8 to TRBJ1-4, with TRBD1 identical over 12 bases. The CDR3 covers 16 residues. Germline V gene sequence: CDR1 SGHVS, CDR2 FQNEAQ. V shed 2 bases and J 5 bases; nucleotides not matched to a gene: 3. The whole variable domain, filled in from reference TRBV7-8 and TRBJ1-4, reads GAGVSQSPRYKVAKRGQDVALRCDPISGHVSLFWYQQALGQGPEFLTYFQNEAQLDKSGLPSDRFFAERPEGSVSTLKIQRTQQEDSAVYLCASSLRGQGANEKLFFGSGTQLSVL.

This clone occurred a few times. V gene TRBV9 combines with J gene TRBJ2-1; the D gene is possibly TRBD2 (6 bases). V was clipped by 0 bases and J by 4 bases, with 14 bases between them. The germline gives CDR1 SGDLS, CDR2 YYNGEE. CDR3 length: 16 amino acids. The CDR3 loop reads CASSVVGSGAYNEQFF. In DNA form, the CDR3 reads TGTGCCAGCAGCGTAGTAGGTAGCGGCGCGTACAATGAGCAGTTCTTC.

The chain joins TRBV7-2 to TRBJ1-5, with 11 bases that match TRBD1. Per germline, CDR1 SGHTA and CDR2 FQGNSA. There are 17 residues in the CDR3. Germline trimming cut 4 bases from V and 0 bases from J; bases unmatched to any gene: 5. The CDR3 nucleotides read TGTGCCAGCAGCTATCGGACAGGGGGCAATAGCAATCAGCCCCAGCATTTT. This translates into CASSYRTGGNSNQPQHF. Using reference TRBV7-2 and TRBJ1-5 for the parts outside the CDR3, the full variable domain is GAGVSQSPSNKVTEKGKDVELRCDPISGHTALYWYRQSLGQGLEFLIYFQGNSAPDKSGLPSDRFSAERTGGSVSTLTIQRTQQEDSAVYLCASSYRTGGNSNQPQHFGDGTRLSIL.